These 30 T cell receptor beta chains originate from one sample sequenced in a study of T cell repertoires in cytomegalovirus infection. One entry per CDR3 protein results from TCRdb running MiXCR on the reads. The sample yields about 260,000 distinct CDR3 sequences, roughly 10% seen once. Sequencing input: PBMCs. Every receptor here comes from a human donor in good health (CMV status not recorded). Some clones in this sample may be carry-over from other donors' samples.

This clonotype has ten or more counts. The J gene is TRBJ2-3, the V gene TRBV19; D might be TRBD2 (5 bases). From germline, CDR1 is LNHDA and CDR2 SQIVND (reference sequence). V was cut by 6 bases and J by 0 bases, with 13 bases left in between. The CDR3 covers 15 residues. CDR3 nucleotide sequence: TGTGCCAGTAGGGGTCGGGGATCTAGCACAGATACGCAGTATTTT. Its translation is CASRGRGSSTDTQYF.

The chain employs TRBV12-3 or TRBV12-4 and TRBJ1-4; D not certain. The CDR3 is 15 amino acids. The V gene lost 4 bases and the J gene lost 7 bases, with 16 bases spanning the gap. The CDR3 loop reads CASSSQAPPGEKLFF. CDR3 bases: TGTGCCAGCAGTTCCCAGGCCCCACCCGGTGAAAAACTGTTTTTT.

This clonotype was seen more than once but under ten times. The junction departs from germline at one end; a sequencing error may be responsible. J is TRBJ2-5 and V is TRBV7-7, with D perhaps TRBD1 (6 bases). This CDR3 spans 13 amino acids. Germline-derived CDR1 and CDR2 are SSHAT and FNYEAQ (reference sequence). CDR3: CASSTDRQETQYF. CDR3 nucleotides: TGTGCTAGCAGCACCGACAGGCAAGAGACCCAGTACTTC.

This clonotype was seen at least ten times. The chain couples TRBV7-9 to TRBJ2-1, with 7 nucleotides matching TRBD2. The trim removed 5 bases at V and 5 bases at J, leaving 15 bases unmatched. Germline CDR1 is SEHNR and CDR2 is FQNEAQ (reference sequence). This CDR3 is 17 amino acids long. The DNA for the CDR3 is TGTGCCAGCAGCCCCCGGGTGGGGAGGGCGAGGGACAATGAGCAGTTCTTC. This encodes CASSPRVGRARDNEQFF.

This clonotype appeared many times. J is TRBJ1-6 and V is TRBV4-3; the D gene is possibly TRBD1 (5 bases). The CDR3 consists of 15 residues. Germline V gene data show CDR1 as LGHNA and CDR2 as YSLEER. V lost 1 base, J lost 3 bases, and 7 bases lay in between. CDR3 in DNA: TGCGCCAGCAGCCAAGGGGACTTCTATAATTCACCCCTCCACTTT. Translating it yields CASSQGDFYNSPLHF.

This clonotype was observed a handful of times. The CDR3: CSAWDRNQPQHF. As DNA, the CDR3 is TGCAGCGCATGGGACAGAAATCAGCCCCAGCATTTT. V usage is TRBV29-1 and J usage is TRBJ1-5; 7 bases line up with TRBD1. The CDR3 spans 12 residues. Germline CDR1 reads SQVTM; CDR2 reads ANQGSEA. V shed 7 bases and J 4 bases; nucleotides not matched to a gene: 4.

There are many counts of this clonotype. The J gene is TRBJ2-5, the V gene TRBV7-6, with D hard to call. The CDR3 sequence is 13 residues long. V shed 1 base and J shed 3 bases, with 6 bases lying between them. Germline CDR1 is SGHVS and CDR2 is FNYEAQ. CDR3 nucleotide sequence: TGTGCCAGCAGCTTAGGGGTAGAAGAGACCCAGTACTTC. Its translation: CASSLGVEETQYF.

This clonotype was seen repeatedly, ten times or more. This chain connects TRBV2 to TRBJ1-5; TRBD1 is a possible D gene (6 bases). The V gene lost 6 bases and the J gene lost 0 bases, with 18 bases spanning the gap. CDR3 size: 17 residues. From germline, CDR1 is SNHLY and CDR2 FYNNEI. CDR3: CASRHRARSPSNQPQHF. The CDR3 DNA follows: TGTGCCAGCAGGCACAGGGCTCGTTCTCCTAGCAATCAGCCCCAGCATTTT.

This clonotype was seen ten or more times. The rearrangement uses TRBV7-2 and TRBJ2-5; D call uncertain. V lost 6 bases, J lost 3 bases, and 11 bases lay in between. The CDR3 contains 13 residues. CDR1 and CDR2 from the germline V gene are SGHTA and FQGNSA. CDR3 DNA: TGTGCCAGCAGGACCTGGGTGGAAGAGACCCAGTACTTC. This sequence encodes CASRTWVEETQYF.

This sequence joins TRBV28 and TRBJ2-2; D not resolved. V was cut by 3 bases and J by 6 bases, with 8 bases left in between. CDR1 is MDHEN, CDR2 SYDVKM, per germline. The CDR3 runs to 13 residues. CDR3 nucleotide sequence: TGTGCCAGCAGTTTCGCAGTGGCCGGGGAGCTGTTTTTT. As protein: CASSFAVAGELFF.

This clonotype was recorded at least ten times. The CDR3 protein is CASSQQGWTLHF. Written as DNA, the CDR3 is TGTGCCAGCAGCCAACAGGGATGGACCCTCCACTTT. The chain employs TRBV7-2 and TRBJ1-6; D possibly corresponds to TRBD1 (6 bases). Trimming stripped 5 bases from V and 14 bases from J, with 13 bases between. This CDR3 has 12 amino acids. Germline CDR1 and CDR2: SGHTA and FQGNSA.

This rearrangement joins TRBV6-2 or TRBV6-3 to TRBJ2-7, with a tentative D call TRBD1 (6 bases). Trimming took off 2 bases at V and 0 bases at J, with 11 bases between the two ends. CDR1 is MNHEY, CDR2 SVGEGT, per germline. There are 15 residues in the CDR3. CDR3 DNA: TGTGCCAGCAGTTACGGGGGCGCCGCCTCCTACGAGCAGTACTTC. Its translation: CASSYGGAASYEQYF.

Ten or more counts support this clonotype. The chain recombines TRBV7-2 with TRBJ2-4, with 10 positions matching TRBD2. The CDR3 loop spans 13 amino acids. In germline, CDR1 is SGHTA, CDR2 FQGNSA. After removal of 6 bases from V and 6 bases from J, the junction contained 2 bases not matched to a gene. As DNA, the CDR3 is TGTGCCAGCAGTCCTAGCGGGGGAAACATTCAGTACTTC. It specifies CASSPSGGNIQYF.

This clonotype was seen ten or more times. The chain combines TRBV6-6 with TRBJ2-7, with 8 bases lining up with TRBD2. The germline gives CDR1 MNHNY, CDR2 SVGAGI (reference sequence). The V and J ends lost 4 bases and 4 bases, in that order; junction bases with no gene match: 12. The CDR3 is made up of 16 amino acids. The CDR3 DNA sequence: TGTGCCAGCAGTTTGGGAAGCGGGAGTGGTGTATACGAGCAGTACTTC. The encoded protein is CASSLGSGSGVYEQYF.

This clonotype was picked up many times. This chain uses TRBV5-1 with TRBJ1-2, with 8 bases fitting TRBD1. The length of the CDR3 is 13 residues. J gave up 8 bases and V 1 base, and 4 bases lay outside the gene matches. Germline CDR1 reads SGHRS; CDR2 reads YFSETQ. The CDR3 nucleotides read TGCGCCAGCAGCTTGTCGGCAGGGGGCGGCTACACCTTC. Its translation: CASSLSAGGGYTF.

The gene calls are TRBV23-1 and TRBJ1-2; D is ambiguous. TRBV23-1 is filed as an ORF, its function uncertain. CDR3 length equals 13 residues. Trimming removed 4 bases from V and 5 bases from J, with 11 bases in between. CDR3: CASSRRTAYGYTF. CDR3 DNA: TGCGCCAGCAGTCGAAGGACGGCTTATGGCTACACCTTC.

This clonotype appeared many times. The genes are TRBV2 and TRBJ1-2; possible D gene TRBD1, 6 bases. The V and J ends lost 8 bases and 3 bases respectively, with 25 bases between them. In germline, CDR1 is SNHLY, CDR2 FYNNEI. The CDR3 is 17 residues long. The CDR3 sequence is CASGPGDRTTGYYGYTF. The DNA of the CDR3 is TGTGCCAGCGGGCCCGGGGATAGAACGACAGGATACTATGGCTACACCTTC. Drawing the rest from reference TRBV2 and TRBJ1-2, the complete variable domain is EPEVTQTPSHQVTQMGQEVILRCVPISNHLYFYWYRQILGQKVEFLVSFYNNEISEKSEIFDDQFSVERPDGSNFTLKIRSTKLEDSAMYFCASGPGDRTTGYYGYTFGSGTRLTVV.

The chain is built from TRBV5-1 and TRBJ2-1; D is perhaps TRBD2 (6 bases). This CDR3 has 16 amino acids. Between the trimmed V and J ends, which lost 7 bases and 2 bases, there was a span of 19 bases. Germline V gives CDR1 SGHRS, CDR2 YFSETQ. CDR3 amino acids: CASLGGTSGPYNEQFF. The DNA for the CDR3 is TGCGCCAGCTTGGGGGGAACGAGCGGGCCCTACAATGAGCAGTTCTTC.

This chain joins TRBV2 and TRBJ1-5, with D perhaps TRBD1 (5 bases). CDR1 is SNHLY, CDR2 FYNNEI, per germline. CDR3 length equals 14 residues. The ends were cut back, 3 bases at V and 9 bases at J, with 15 bases in the middle. The CDR3 DNA follows: TGTGCCAGCAGTGACGGGACCGTCGAAGGGCCCCAGCATTTT. Protein: CASSDGTVEGPQHF.

This clonotype was seen many times. The CDR3: CASSFLTEAFF. DNA of the CDR3: TGTGCCAGCAGCTTCCTGACAGAAGCTTTCTTT. The V gene is TRBV7-2, the J gene TRBJ1-1, with D unclear. Germline CDR1 and CDR2: SGHTA and FQGNSA. This CDR3 has 11 amino acids. The germline V and J ends were trimmed by 3 bases and 8 bases, with 7 bases remaining between them.

Ten or more counts support this clonotype. The CDR3 nucleotides are TGCGCCAGCAGCCCCCCGGCGGTAGAGTCCATCGATGAGCAGTTCTTC. Protein sequence: CASSPPAVESIDEQFF. The rearrangement uses TRBV4-3 and TRBJ2-1, with D unresolved. Germline CDR1 reads LGHNA; CDR2 reads YSLEER. V dropped 4 bases and J dropped 8 bases, with 21 bases sitting between them. The CDR3 covers 16 residues.

Many counts were recorded for this clonotype. V usage is TRBV7-2 and J usage is TRBJ1-3; TRBD1 is a possible D gene (5 bases). The length of the CDR3 is 16 residues. Trimming took 0 bases from V and 2 from J, leaving 11 bases between them. Germline values: CDR1 SGHTA, CDR2 FQGNSA. CDR3 sequence (DNA): TGTGCCAGCAGCTTAGCAGTCGGCAGGGCTGGAAACACCATATATTTT. Its translation is CASSLAVGRAGNTIYF.

CDR3 DNA: TGTGCCACCTCAGCGGGGGGACCGTACGAGCAGTACTTC. Its protein is CATSAGGPYEQYF. The V call is TRBV27, the J call TRBJ2-7, with 9 bases fitting TRBD2. The CDR3 spans 13 residues. Germline values: CDR1 MNHEY, CDR2 SMNVEV (reference sequence). The junction had 8 bases not matched to a gene; V was cut back by 10 bases and J by 4 bases.

V and J are TRBV20-1 and TRBJ2-1; D is perhaps TRBD2 (6 bases). V was shortened by 6 bases and J by 0 bases, with 12 bases between the two germline ends. The CDR3 extends over 14 amino acids. Looked up from germline, CDR1 is DFQATT and CDR2 is SNEGSKA (reference sequence). CDR3 sequence (DNA): TGCAGTGCCGAGGGGAGGAGCTCCTACAATGAGCAGTTCTTC. It yields the protein CSAEGRSSYNEQFF.

This clonotype was detected ten times or more. V and J are TRBV7-2 and TRBJ1-2; D gene unclear. Germline V gene lookup returns CDR1 SGHTA and CDR2 FQGNSA. V was clipped by 1 base and J by 5 bases, with 11 bases between them. The CDR3 totals 14 residues. For the CDR3, the DNA is TGTGCCAGCAGCTTAGGTCCCGATCGGTATGGCTACACCTTC. Protein sequence: CASSLGPDRYGYTF.

This clonotype was observed at least ten times. The J gene is TRBJ2-1, the V gene TRBV7-8; 9 bases match TRBD1. Germline CDR1 SGHVS, CDR2 FQNEAQ. V lost 3 bases and J lost 7; bases outside the gene matches: 34. This CDR3 has 24 amino acids. The CDR3 bases are TGTGCCAGCAGCTTTTACCCGTCCGGGACAGGGTTGTCCGACGGTCGATCGGCGGCGAATGAGCAGTTCTTC. Amino acids: CASSFYPSGTGLSDGRSAANEQFF.

This clonotype appeared many times. The J gene is TRBJ2-1, the V gene TRBV7-9; D is unclear. The V and J ends lost 2 bases and 8 bases respectively, with 10 bases between them. Germline V gene sequence: CDR1 SEHNR, CDR2 FQNEAQ (reference sequence). This CDR3 has 13 residues. DNA of the CDR3: TGTGCCAGCAGCTTACATAGTATTTATGAGCAGTTCTTC. It encodes CASSLHSIYEQFF.

The chain is built from TRBV4-3 and TRBJ2-7, with TRBD2 matching over 9 bases. Germline loops: CDR1 LGHNA, CDR2 YSLEER. The V segment lost 1 base and the J segment 2 bases; nucleotides outside the gene matches: 3. This CDR3 comprises 15 residues. DNA for the CDR3: TGCGCCAGCAGCCAAGGGACTAGCGAGGCCTACGAGCAGTACTTC. Its translation is CASSQGTSEAYEQYF.

The chain employs TRBV6-2 or TRBV6-3 and TRBJ2-1; TRBD2 might be the D (6 bases). The V end was cut by 3 bases, the J end by 11 bases, with 8 bases between. The germline gives CDR1 MNHEY, CDR2 SVGEGT. The CDR3 is made up of 11 amino acids. The CDR3 region is CASSYGGKQFF. DNA of the CDR3: TGTGCCAGCAGTTATGGGGGGAAGCAGTTCTTC.

This clonotype has at least ten counts. The J gene is TRBJ2-3, the V gene TRBV7-2; possibly TRBD1 for D (6 bases). The CDR3 runs to 14 residues. Germline loops: CDR1 SGHTA, CDR2 FQGNSA. V was shortened by 3 bases and J by 6 bases, with 13 bases between the two germline ends. The CDR3 spells CASSFWGQGDTQYF. CDR3 DNA sequence: TGTGCCAGCAGCTTTTGGGGACAAGGTGATACGCAGTATTTT.